This T cell receptor (beta chain) is from a study of blood T cell repertoires in COVID-19. The protocol was immunoSEQ multiplex PCR, while the TCRdb copy is restricted to in-frame clones and leaves out a portion. Of under 150,000 clones listed, approximately 87% were seen once; the top ten hold roughly 3.9%. Recruitment covered some 25 US areas and drew participants whose ages spanned 18 to 89 years. There are 14 residues in the CDR3. With 2 bases clipped from V and 5 bases from J, the junction kept 0 bases outside the gene matches. Germline CDR1 reads ENHRY; CDR2 reads SYGVKD. The chain combines TRBV10-3 with TRBJ1-6; 7 bases fit TRBD1. Sample: PBMCs or T cells enriched from blood (not recorded which). The clonotype was recovered from a man in his fifties or sixties in a cohort exposed to, infected with or recovered from COVID-19 (not recorded which). The CDR3 protein is CAISEGQDNSPLHF. The CDR3 coding sequence is TGTGCCATCAGTGAGGGACAGGATAATTCACCCCTCCACTTT.